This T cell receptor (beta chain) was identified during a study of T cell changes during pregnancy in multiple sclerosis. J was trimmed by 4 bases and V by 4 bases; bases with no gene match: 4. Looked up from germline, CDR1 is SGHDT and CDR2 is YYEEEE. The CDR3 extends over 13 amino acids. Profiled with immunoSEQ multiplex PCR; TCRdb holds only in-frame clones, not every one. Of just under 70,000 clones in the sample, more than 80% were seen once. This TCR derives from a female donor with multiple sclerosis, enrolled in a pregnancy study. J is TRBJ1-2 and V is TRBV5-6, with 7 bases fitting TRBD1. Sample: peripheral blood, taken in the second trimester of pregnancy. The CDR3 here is CASSETGIYGYTF. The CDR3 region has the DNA TGTGCCAGCAGCGAGACAGGGATCTATGGCTACACCTTC.